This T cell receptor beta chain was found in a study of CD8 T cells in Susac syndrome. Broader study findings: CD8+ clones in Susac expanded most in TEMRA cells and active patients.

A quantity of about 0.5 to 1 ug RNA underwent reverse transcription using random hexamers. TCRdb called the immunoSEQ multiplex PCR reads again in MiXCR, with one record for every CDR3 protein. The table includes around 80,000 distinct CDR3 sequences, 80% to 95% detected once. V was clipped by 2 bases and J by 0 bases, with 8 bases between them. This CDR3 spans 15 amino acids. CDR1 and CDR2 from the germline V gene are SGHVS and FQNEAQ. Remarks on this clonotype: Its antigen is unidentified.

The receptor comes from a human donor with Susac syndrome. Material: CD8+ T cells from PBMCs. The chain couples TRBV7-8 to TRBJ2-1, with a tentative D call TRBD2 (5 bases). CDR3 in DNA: TGTGCCAGCAGCTTACAAGGGAGCTCCTACAATGAGCAGTTCTTC. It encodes CASSLQGSSYNEQFF.